This entry concerns a single TCR beta chain. This record belongs to a study of control samples from healthy donors and cancer patients. TCRdb's copy holds only in-frame clones and misses some; the assay was immunoSEQ multiplex PCR. The data contain about 94,000 clones, 75% to 95% of them singletons. The CDR3 totals 14 residues. The junction had 5 bases not matched to a gene; V was cut back by 0 bases and J by 9 bases. The germline gives CDR1 SGHNT, CDR2 YENEEA. This receptor was identified in a woman aged 18-30 years in good health. The material sequenced was blood. V usage is TRBV11-3 and J usage is TRBJ2-1; 7 positions match TRBD2. CDR3 in amino acids: CASSLDPAGTEQFF. DNA of the CDR3: TGTGCCAGCAGCTTAGATCCAGCGGGGACTGAGCAGTTCTTC. Looking up the rest from reference TRBV11-3 and TRBJ2-1 gives the full variable domain: EAGVVQSPRYKIIEKKQPVAFWCNPISGHNTLYWYLQNLGQGPELLIRYENEEAVDDSQLPKDRFSAERLKGVDSTLKIQPAELGDSAVYLCASSLDPAGTEQFFGPGTRLTVL.